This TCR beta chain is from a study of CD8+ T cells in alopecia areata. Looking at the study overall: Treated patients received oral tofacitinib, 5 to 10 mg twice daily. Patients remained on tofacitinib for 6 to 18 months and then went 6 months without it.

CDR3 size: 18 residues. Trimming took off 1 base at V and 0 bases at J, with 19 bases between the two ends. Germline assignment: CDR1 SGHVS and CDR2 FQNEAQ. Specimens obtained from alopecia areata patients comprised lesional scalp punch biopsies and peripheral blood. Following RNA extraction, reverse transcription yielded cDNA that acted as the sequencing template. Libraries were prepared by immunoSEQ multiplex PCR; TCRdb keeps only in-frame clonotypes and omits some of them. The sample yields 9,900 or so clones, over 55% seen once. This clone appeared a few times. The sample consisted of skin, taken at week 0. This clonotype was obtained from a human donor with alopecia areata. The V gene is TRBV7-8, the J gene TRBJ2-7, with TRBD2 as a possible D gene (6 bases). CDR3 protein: CASSLVPKTRGTSYEQYF. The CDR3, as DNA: TGTGCCAGCAGCTTAGTGCCGAAAACCCGGGGGACCTCCTACGAGCAGTACTTC.